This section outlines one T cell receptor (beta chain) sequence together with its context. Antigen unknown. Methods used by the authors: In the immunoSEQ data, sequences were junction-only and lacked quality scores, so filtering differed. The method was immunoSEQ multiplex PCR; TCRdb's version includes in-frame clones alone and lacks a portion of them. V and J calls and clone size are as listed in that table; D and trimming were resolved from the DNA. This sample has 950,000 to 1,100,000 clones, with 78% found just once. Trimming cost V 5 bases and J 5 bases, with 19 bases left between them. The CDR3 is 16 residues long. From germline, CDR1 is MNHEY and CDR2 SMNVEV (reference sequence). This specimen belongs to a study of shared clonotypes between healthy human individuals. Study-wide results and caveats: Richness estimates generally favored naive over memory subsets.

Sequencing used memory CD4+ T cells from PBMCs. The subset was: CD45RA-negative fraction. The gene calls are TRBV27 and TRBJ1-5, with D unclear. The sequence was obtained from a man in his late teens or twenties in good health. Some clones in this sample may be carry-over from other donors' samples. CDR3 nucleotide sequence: TGTGCCAGCAGTCCCTTCTACGCGAGGCGGGATCAGCCCCAGCATTTT. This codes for CASSPFYARRDQPQHF.